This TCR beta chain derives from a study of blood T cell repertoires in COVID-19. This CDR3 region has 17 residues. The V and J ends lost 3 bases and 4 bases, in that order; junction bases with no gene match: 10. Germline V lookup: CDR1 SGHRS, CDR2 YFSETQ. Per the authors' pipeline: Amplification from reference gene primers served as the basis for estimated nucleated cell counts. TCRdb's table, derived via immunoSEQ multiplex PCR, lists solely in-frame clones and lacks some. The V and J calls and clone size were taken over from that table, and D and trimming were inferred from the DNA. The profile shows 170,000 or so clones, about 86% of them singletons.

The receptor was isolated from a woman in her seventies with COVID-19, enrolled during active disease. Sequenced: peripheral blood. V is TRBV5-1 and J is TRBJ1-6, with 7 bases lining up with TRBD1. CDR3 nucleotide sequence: TGCGCCAGCAGCTCCACCGGACAGGCCCAATATAATTCACCCCTCCACTTT. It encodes CASSSTGQAQYNSPLHF.